A single sample gave rise to the 25 T cell receptor beta chains below, sequenced in a study of blood T cells in healthy people across ages. The authors ran a second PCR of roughly 7 to 11 cycles using a sample-barcoded 5' primer and a J-beta primer mix. TCRdb re-analysed the 5' RACE reads in MiXCR, keeping a single row per CDR3 protein. The repertoire has 450,000 to 700,000 distinct CDR3 sequences, 25% to 30% of them found once; the top ten carry around 20%. The sequencing sample was made of blood. Receptor source: a woman in her 70s in good health.

V gene TRBV5-1 combines with J gene TRBJ2-6, with D perhaps TRBD1 or TRBD2 (5 bases each). Germline V CDR1 and CDR2: SGHRS, YFSETQ. CDR3 length: 19 amino acids. V lost 4 bases to trimming and J lost 2 bases, with 22 bases between them. CDR3 amino acids: CASSRGAGTANTGANVLTF. In DNA, the CDR3 is TGCGCCAGCAGCCGAGGGGCCGGGACGGCTAATACTGGGGCCAACGTCCTGACTTTC.

This clonotype has a handful of counts. The J gene is TRBJ2-3, the V gene TRBV5-1, with D uncertain. Germline V lookup: CDR1 SGHRS, CDR2 YFSETQ. Trimming took 4 bases from V and 0 from J, leaving 6 bases between them. This CDR3 is built from 13 residues. The CDR3 region has the DNA TGCGCCAGCAGCCAGGAGAGCACAGATACGCAGTATTTT. This sequence encodes CASSQESTDTQYF.

The chain combines TRBV6-1 with TRBJ2-4, with TRBD2 matching 16 bases. The CDR3 is 19 amino acids. V shed 6 bases and J 3 bases; nucleotides not matched to a gene: 11. Germline CDR1 and CDR2: MNHNS and SASEGT. CDR3 sequence: CASRDTGTSGGAGKNIQYF. In nucleotides, the CDR3 is TGTGCCAGCAGAGACACCGGGACTAGCGGGGGGGCCGGCAAAAACATTCAGTACTTC.

Only a few counts were recorded for this clonotype. The genes are TRBV2 and TRBJ2-1; D unclear. The J call is uncertain, as TRBJ2-5 better fits the DNA end. The CDR3 loop spans 11 amino acids. The germline V gene has CDR1 SNHLY and CDR2 FYNNEI. The CDR3 here is CASRPQETQYF. CDR3 in DNA: TGTGCCAGCAGGCCTCAAGAGACCCAGTACTTC.

The gene calls are TRBV20-1 and TRBJ2-3; D may be TRBD2 (6 bases). Germline-derived CDR1 and CDR2 are DFQATT and SNEGSKA (reference sequence). The CDR3 consists of 14 residues. V gave up 0 bases and J gave up 1 base, with 8 bases separating them. CDR3 coding DNA: TGCAGTGCTAGAGATTCGGGGGGCACAGATACGCAGTATTTT. Its translation is CSARDSGGTDTQYF.

The J gene is TRBJ2-7, the V gene TRBV6-2 or TRBV6-3; D not certain. The V gene lost 4 bases and the J gene lost 3 bases, with 10 bases spanning the gap. Germline values: CDR1 MNHEY, CDR2 SVGEGT. The CDR3 totals 13 residues. The CDR3 DNA follows: TGTGCCAGCAGTTTCACGGCACGCTACGAGCAGTACTTC. Its translation: CASSFTARYEQYF.

This rearrangement joins TRBV4-2 to TRBJ2-5, with D possibly TRBD2 on 6 matching bases. Germline V gene lookup returns CDR1 LGHNA and CDR2 YNFKEQ. The germline V and J ends were trimmed by 1 base and 3 bases, with 15 bases remaining between them. CDR3 length: 16 residues. DNA of the CDR3: TGTGCCAGCAGCCAAGCCCCTTTGCCGGGAGAAGAGACCCAGTACTTC. Translation gives CASSQAPLPGEETQYF.

This clonotype was seen only a few times. The chain links TRBV7-2 to TRBJ1-5; D unresolved. CDR3 length: 15 amino acids. The ends were cut back, 5 bases at V and 0 bases at J, with 11 bases in the middle. The germline V gene has CDR1 SGHTA and CDR2 FQGNSA. CDR3 loop: CASSHSPDSNQPQHF. The CDR3 nucleotides are TGTGCCAGCAGCCATAGTCCAGATAGCAATCAGCCCCAGCATTTT.

In this sample, this clonotype turned up a few times. The CDR3 coding sequence is TGTGCCAGCACTTTTGGGACAGACTATGGCTACACCTTC. Its protein is CASTFGTDYGYTF. This sequence joins TRBV6-2 or TRBV6-3 and TRBJ1-2; TRBD1 matches at 7 bases. CDR1 MNHEY and CDR2 SVGEGT come from the germline V gene. CDR3 length: 13 residues. Trimming removed 7 bases from V and 3 bases from J; junction bases left unmatched: 5.

This clonotype was picked up a small number of times. The junction departs from the called germline gene at one end, perhaps through a read error. The chain recombines TRBV7-9 with TRBJ2-5; 11 nucleotides agree with TRBD2. The last part of the DNA fits TRBJ2-1 better; the J call may be wrong. Germline V gives CDR1 SEHNR, CDR2 FQNEAQ (reference sequence). This CDR3 region has 15 residues. DNA of the CDR3: TGTGTCAGCAGCTTAGGCCTAGCGGGGGGCCATGAGCAGTTCTTC. It translates to CVSSLGLAGGHEQFF.

The chain has TRBV3-1 and TRBJ2-7, with D unclear. Germline CDR1 and CDR2: LGHDT and YNNKEL (reference sequence). This CDR3 is built from 14 residues. Trimming took 7 bases from V and 0 from J, leaving 13 bases between them. The CDR3 loop is CASTLSSGSYEQYF. CDR3 coding DNA: TGTGCCAGCACCTTGTCTTCTGGCTCCTACGAGCAGTACTTC.

The chain recombines TRBV7-6 with TRBJ1-4; unclear D gene. V lost 4 bases and J 0 bases, leaving 15 bases between the germline ends. Germline lookup yields CDR1 SGHVS and CDR2 FNYEAQ. This CDR3 is built from 17 residues. The DNA of the CDR3 is TGTGCCAGCAGCTCAGGATTACCTTTTACAACTAATGAAAAACTGTTTTTT. Its protein product is CASSSGLPFTTNEKLFF. Based on the CDR3 plus reference TRBV7-6 and TRBJ1-4, the full variable domain is GAGVSQSPRYKVTKRGQDVALRCDPISGHVSLYWYRQALGQGPEFLTYFNYEAQQDKSGLPNDRFSAERPEGSISTLTIQRTEQRDSAMYRCASSSGLPFTTNEKLFFGSGTQLSVL.

V gene TRBV20-1 combines with J gene TRBJ1-1; D call uncertain. V dropped 2 bases and J dropped 5 bases, with 6 bases sitting between them. The CDR3 loop spans 11 amino acids. Germline V gene sequence: CDR1 DFQATT, CDR2 SNEGSKA (reference sequence). This chain's CDR3 is CSARLQTEAFF. The CDR3 bases are TGCAGTGCTAGATTGCAAACTGAAGCTTTCTTT.

This clonotype has just a few counts. The chain links TRBV7-2 to TRBJ2-4; 7 nucleotides match TRBD2. This CDR3 has 14 residues. CDR1 and CDR2 (germline): SGHTA, FQGNSA. V dropped 1 base and J dropped 7; count of bases not matched to a gene: 4. CDR3 nucleotides: TGTGCCAGCAGCTTAGGACCCGGGGGGAACATTCAGTACTTC. It yields the protein CASSLGPGGNIQYF.

This clonotype has just a few counts. V and J are TRBV3-1 and TRBJ1-2, with 7 bases matching TRBD1. The V gene end was trimmed by 6 bases and the J gene end by 5 bases; junction bases not matched to a gene: 18. Germline V lookup: CDR1 LGHDT, CDR2 YNNKEL (reference sequence). The CDR3 runs 17 residues. The CDR3 sequence is CASRDALTPGGEYGYTF. The CDR3 DNA sequence: TGTGCCAGCAGGGACGCTCTGACCCCAGGGGGAGAGTATGGCTACACCTTC.

This clonotype was detected only a few times. The genes are TRBV28 and TRBJ2-7; TRBD1 matches 11 bases. CDR3 length: 15 amino acids. After removal of 6 bases from V and 6 bases from J, the junction contained 10 bases not matched to a gene. Germline loops: CDR1 MDHEN, CDR2 SYDVKM. The CDR3 loop is CASSRPGTGGGEQYF. CDR3 sequence (DNA): TGTGCCAGCAGCCGCCCTGGGACAGGGGGTGGCGAGCAGTACTTC.

This rearrangement joins TRBV7-9 to TRBJ2-1; 8 bases are a match to TRBD1. CDR1 is SEHNR and CDR2 is FQNEAQ in the germline V gene (reference sequence). V was clipped by 0 bases and J by 1 base; unmatched bases: 2. The CDR3 sequence is 16 residues long. The CDR3 nucleotides read TGTGCCAGCAGCTTAGCGCAGGGGGCTTCCTACAATGAGCAGTTCTTC. As protein: CASSLAQGASYNEQFF.

The chain carries TRBV5-5 and TRBJ1-4, with TRBD1 identical over 7 bases. There are 15 residues in the CDR3. Germline CDR1 is SGHKS and CDR2 is YYEKEE (reference sequence). Germline trimming cut 4 bases from V and 6 bases from J; bases unmatched to any gene: 9. The CDR3 coding sequence is TGTGCCAGCAGCAGAACAGGGGCGGACTATGAAAAACTGTTTTTT. Translation: CASSRTGADYEKLFF.

In this sample, this clonotype turned up a few times. A read error may be the cause here, since a much bigger clone is one base away. J is TRBJ2-7 and V is TRBV5-1; 8 bases are a match to TRBD1. This CDR3 region has 15 residues. CDR1 is SGHRS and CDR2 is YFSETQ in the germline V gene. CDR3 amino acids: CASSLGPGGAYEQHF. In DNA, the CDR3 is TGCGCCAGCAGCCTGGGGCCAGGGGGCGCTTACGAGCAGCACTTC.

This clonotype was detected only a few times. This chain uses TRBV5-1 with TRBJ2-2, with TRBD2 matching over 10 bases. The J segment lost 3 bases and the V segment lost 8 bases, leaving 10 bases of the junction unmatched. Germline V gene data show CDR1 as SGHRS and CDR2 as YFSETQ. The CDR3 is 16 amino acids. In DNA, the CDR3 is TGCGCCAGTAAAGGGACCCTAGCGGGGGACACCGGGGAGCTGTTTTTT. It yields the protein CASKGTLAGDTGELFF.

The CDR3 DNA sequence: TGTGCCAGCAGTGTCCAGGATACGCAGTATTTT. This codes for CASSVQDTQYF. This chain joins TRBV2 and TRBJ2-3; no definite D call. The CDR3 extends over 11 amino acids. The germline V gene encodes CDR1 SNHLY and CDR2 FYNNEI. The germline V and J ends were trimmed by 4 bases and 6 bases, with 5 bases remaining between them.

V and J are TRBV29-1 and TRBJ1-2; D is unresolved. The CDR3 contains 15 residues. CDR1 and CDR2 (germline): SQVTM, ANQGSEA. V was shortened by 5 bases and J by 2 bases, with 18 bases between the two germline ends. CDR3 amino acids: CSVLGASLANYGYTF. The CDR3, as DNA: TGCAGCGTTCTAGGAGCGAGTTTGGCCAACTATGGCTACACCTTC.

This clonotype was seen once. This sequence joins TRBV5-1 and TRBJ2-1; 10 positions match TRBD2. Germline values: CDR1 SGHRS, CDR2 YFSETQ. V trimming: 2 bases; J trimming: 7 bases; junction bases outside the gene matches: 6. The CDR3 runs 15 residues. CDR3 region: CASSFRSGGGNEQFF. The CDR3 DNA sequence: TGCGCCAGCAGCTTTAGAAGCGGGGGGGGGAATGAGCAGTTCTTC.

The gene calls are TRBV3-1 and TRBJ2-7; D is possibly TRBD1 (6 bases). Germline V gives CDR1 LGHDT, CDR2 YNNKEL (reference sequence). The CDR3 sequence is 16 residues long. With 0 bases removed from V and 5 bases from J, the gap between germline ends came to 17 bases. The CDR3 protein is CASSQDWETGRDEQYF. CDR3 bases: TGTGCCAGCAGCCAAGATTGGGAGACAGGTCGTGACGAGCAGTACTTC.

This clonotype was picked up a small number of times. This chain joins TRBV12-3 or TRBV12-4 and TRBJ1-3; maybe TRBD1 (5 bases). The CDR3 spans 16 residues. The V gene lost 5 bases and the J gene lost 1 base, with 15 bases spanning the gap. CDR3 coding DNA: TGTGCCAGCAGTAGCCAGGGAATGGTGTCTGGAAACACCATATATTTT. This translates into CASSSQGMVSGNTIYF.